Below, 7 T cell receptor beta chains from the same sample are listed, as sequenced in a study of T cell repertoires in cytomegalovirus infection. No antigens are known for them. Each CDR3 protein gets one entry after TCRdb re-called the reads with MiXCR. The sample has 340,000 or so distinct CDR3 sequences; 25% are singletons. The material was cultured PBMCs, obtained from culture after CMV antigen stimulation. The receptors stem from a human donor in good health (CMV status not recorded). Some clones in this sample may be carry-over from other donors' samples.

This clonotype has only a few counts. The chain couples TRBV6-2 or TRBV6-3 to TRBJ2-3; D is possibly TRBD1 (5 bases). This CDR3 contains 17 residues. Germline CDR1 and CDR2: MNHEY and SVGEGT. V was clipped by 0 bases and J by 0 bases, with 13 bases between them. The CDR3 nucleotides are TGTGCCAGCAGTTACTCGTATGCAGGGTCTAGCACAGATACGCAGTATTTT. It yields the protein CASSYSYAGSSTDTQYF.

This clonotype was seen repeatedly, ten times or more. This chain connects TRBV7-9 to TRBJ2-1, with D possibly matching TRBD2 (5 bases). V was trimmed by 6 bases and J by 5 bases, leaving 20 bases between them. This CDR3 comprises 16 residues. Per the germline V gene, CDR1 is SEHNR and CDR2 is FQNEAQ (reference sequence). CDR3 in amino acids: CASRRTKTGENNEQFF. For the CDR3, the DNA is TGTGCCAGCAGGAGGACCAAAACCGGGGAGAACAATGAGCAGTTCTTC.

This clonotype has at least ten counts. CDR3 nucleotides: TGTGCCAGCAGCTTCAACAGCGGGTGGAACAATGAGCAGTTCTTC. This codes for CASSFNSGWNNEQFF. This chain joins TRBV7-2 and TRBJ2-1, with D perhaps matching TRBD2 (6 bases). Trimming left V 3 bases short and J 5 bases short, with 14 bases between. The CDR3 has 15 residues. In germline, CDR1 is SGHTA, CDR2 FQGNSA.

The J gene is TRBJ2-1, the V gene TRBV12-3 or TRBV12-4, with 11 bases lining up with TRBD2. V trimming: 5 bases; J trimming: 7 bases; junction bases outside the gene matches: 16. CDR3 length: 18 amino acids. As DNA, the CDR3 is TGTGCCAGCAGTCCTCGCTGGGGGCGAGTAGCGGGGGGGAATGAGCAGTTCTTC. Its translation: CASSPRWGRVAGGNEQFF.

J is TRBJ2-5 and V is TRBV6-5, with unresolved D. V lost 2 bases to trimming and J lost 9 bases, with 7 bases between them. Per germline, CDR1 MNHEY and CDR2 SVGAGI. The CDR3 contains 11 residues. CDR3 DNA: TGTGCCAGCAGTTACCCTGGGGCCCAGTACTTC. It is translated as CASSYPGAQYF.

There are a few counts of this clonotype. The J gene is TRBJ2-3, the V gene TRBV20-1; D gene unclear. V gave up 3 bases and J gave up 5 bases, with 6 bases separating them. Germline V gene sequence: CDR1 DFQATT, CDR2 SNEGSKA (reference sequence). This CDR3 has 11 residues. This CDR3 is CSASPLDTQYF. The CDR3 DNA reads TGCAGTGCTAGTCCCTTAGATACGCAGTATTTT.

This sequence joins TRBV4-2 and TRBJ2-7; TRBD1 aligns across 10 bases. The V segment lost 0 bases and the J segment 2 bases; nucleotides outside the gene matches: 7. Germline lookup yields CDR1 LGHNA and CDR2 YNFKEQ. The CDR3 has 17 residues. The chain's CDR3 is CASSQDTGQGVPYEQYF. CDR3 nucleotide sequence: TGTGCCAGCAGCCAAGACACAGGACAGGGGGTACCCTACGAGCAGTACTTC.